The rows below give T cell receptor beta chains drawn from one sample of a study of blood T cell repertoires in COVID-19. Assay: immunoSEQ multiplex PCR; the TCRdb copy retains only in-frame clones and omits some. In the table there are 150,000 to 200,000 clones, 65% to 85% of which are singletons. Sample: peripheral blood. Source of these receptors: a woman aged 80 or older with active or convalescent COVID-19. The CDR3 runs from the conserved cysteine through the conserved F or W. Fields, in order: CDR3 DNA, CDR3 protein, J gene, V gene, D gene, clone size. D genes are given only for firm matches. Some rows mark clone size as missing; the rest say once, few, many or name a class of expanded clone.

DNA: TGCGCCAGCAGCCTTCTCGGGACAGGGGACGCTGAAGCTTTCTTT; CDR3: CASSLLGTGDAEAFF; J: TRBJ1-1; V: TRBV5-1; D: TRBD1; size: -
DNA: TGTGCCAGCTCACTAGCCAGAGGGTATGGCTACACCTTC; CDR3: CASSLARGYGYTF; J: TRBJ1-2; V: TRBV18; D: -; size: -
DNA: TGTGCCAACACACAGAACCCCTCTGGAAACACCATATATTTT; CDR3: CANTQNPSGNTIYF; J: TRBJ1-3; V: TRBV5-4; D: -; size: once
DNA: TGTGCCAGCAGAACAGGAACCTCTGGGGCCAACGTCCTGACTTTC; CDR3: CASRTGTSGANVLTF; J: TRBJ2-6; V: TRBV7-8; D: -; size: -
DNA: TGTGCCAGCTCGCCCAGGGGATTGAACACTGAAGCTTTCTTT; CDR3: CASSPRGLNTEAFF; J: TRBJ1-1; V: TRBV18; D: -; size: -
DNA: TGTGCCAGCAGTTACTCCCGCTCCTACGAGCAGTACTTC; CDR3: CASSYSRSYEQYF; J: TRBJ2-7; V: TRBV6-2/TRBV6-3; D: -; size: few
DNA: TGTGCCAGTAGTGCCCTCGGGGCGCAGTATTTT; CDR3: CASSALGAQYF; J: TRBJ2-3; V: TRBV19; D: -; size: few
DNA: TGTGCTAGTGGTTTGATCGCCGACAGGGGTCCACCTATCACCGGGGAGCTGTTTTTT; CDR3: CASGLIADRGPPITGELFF; J: TRBJ2-2; V: TRBV12-5; D: TRBD1; size: -
DNA: TGCGCCAGCGGACTAGCGGGGGACTACGGGGAGCTGTTTTTT; CDR3: CASGLAGDYGELFF; J: TRBJ2-2; V: TRBV5-1; D: TRBD2; size: -
DNA: TGTGCCTGGAGTATGAGCGGGGGGGCCTGGGCGCAGTATTTT; CDR3: CAWSMSGGAWAQYF; J: TRBJ2-3; V: TRBV30; D: TRBD2; size: -
DNA: TGCAGCGTTTACCAACAGTTTCCGAACTATGGCTACACCTTC; CDR3: CSVYQQFPNYGYTF; J: TRBJ1-2; V: TRBV29-1; D: -; size: once